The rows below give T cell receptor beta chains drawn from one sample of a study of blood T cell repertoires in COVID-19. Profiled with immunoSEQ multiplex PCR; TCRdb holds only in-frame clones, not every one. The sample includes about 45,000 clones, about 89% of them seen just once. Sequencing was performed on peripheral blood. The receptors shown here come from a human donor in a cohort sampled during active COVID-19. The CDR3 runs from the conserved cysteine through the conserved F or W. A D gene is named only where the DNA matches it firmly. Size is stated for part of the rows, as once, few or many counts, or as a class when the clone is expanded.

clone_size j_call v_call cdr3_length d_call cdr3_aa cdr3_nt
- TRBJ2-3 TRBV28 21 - CASTPGSSGPAGHSWSDTQYF TGTGCCAGCACCCCGGGCTCCAGCGGTCCGGCGGGTCATAGTTGGTCAGATACGCAGTATTTT
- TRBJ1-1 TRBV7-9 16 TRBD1 CASSPRRTGRGNEAFF TGTGCCAGCAGCCCGCGACGGACAGGGAGAGGTAATGAAGCTTTCTTT
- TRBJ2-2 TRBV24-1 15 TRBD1 CATRPGTGFSGELFF TGTGCCACTCGCCCGGGGACAGGGTTCTCCGGGGAGCTGTTTTTT
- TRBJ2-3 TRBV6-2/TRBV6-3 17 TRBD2 CASSYGGLAAAGFTQYF TGTGCCAGCAGTTACGGGGGACTAGCGGCCGCTGGATTTACGCAGTATTTT
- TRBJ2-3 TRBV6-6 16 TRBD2 CASSPIAGAYTDTQYF TGTGCCAGCAGTCCCATAGCGGGAGCCTACACAGATACGCAGTATTTT
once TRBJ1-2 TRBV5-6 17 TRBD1 CASSLGGPTGFYYGYTF TGTGCCAGCAGCTTGGGGGGGCCGACAGGGTTCTACTATGGCTACACCTTC
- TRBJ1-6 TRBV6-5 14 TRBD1 CASSQQGAYSPLHF TGTGCCAGCAGTCAACAGGGGGCTTATTCACCCCTCCACTTT
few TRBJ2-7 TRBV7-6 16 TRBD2 CASSPGLAGLSYEQYF TGTGCCAGCAGCCCGGGACTAGCGGGACTATCCTACGAGCAGTACTTC
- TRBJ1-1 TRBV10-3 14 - CAITNTRFDTEAFF TGTGCCATCACCAATACGAGGTTTGACACTGAAGCTTTCTTT
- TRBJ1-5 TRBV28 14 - CASSLAGIDQPQHF TGTGCCAGCAGCCTCGCAGGGATTGATCAGCCCCAGCATTTT
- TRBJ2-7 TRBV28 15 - CASSDTGPTTYEQYF TGTGCCAGCAGTGATACAGGGCCCACAACCTACGAGCAGTACTTC
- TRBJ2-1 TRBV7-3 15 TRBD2 CASSMGRAAYNEQFF TGTGCCAGCAGCATGGGGAGGGCCGCCTACAATGAGCAGTTCTTC
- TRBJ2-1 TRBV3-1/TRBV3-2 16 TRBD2 CASSPERDYIYNEQFF TGTGCCAGCAGCCCGGAACGGGACTACATTTACAATGAGCAGTTCTTC
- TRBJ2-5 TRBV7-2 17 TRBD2 CASSSGRTSGNEETQYF TGTGCCAGCAGCTCCGGACGGACTAGCGGAAACGAAGAGACCCAGTACTTC
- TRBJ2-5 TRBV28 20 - CASSPPLQYRIGPVSETQYF TGTGCCAGCAGTCCCCCCCTTCAATACAGGATCGGACCTGTTTCAGAGACCCAGTACTTC
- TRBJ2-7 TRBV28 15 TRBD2 CASSLGSGRFYEQYF TGTGCCAGCAGTTTAGGGAGCGGGAGGTTCTACGAGCAGTACTTC
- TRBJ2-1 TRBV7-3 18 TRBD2 CASSAGLAGGGRYNEQFF TGTGCCAGCAGCGCAGGACTAGCGGGAGGGGGTCGCTACAATGAGCAGTTCTTC
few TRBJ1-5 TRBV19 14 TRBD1 CASSPQQGNQPQHF TGTGCCAGTAGTCCCCAACAGGGGAATCAGCCCCAGCATTTT
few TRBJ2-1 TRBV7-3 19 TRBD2 CASSLAGGPPYSSYNEQFF TGTGCCAGCAGCTTGGCGGGAGGGCCGCCATATAGCTCCTACAATGAGCAGTTCTTC
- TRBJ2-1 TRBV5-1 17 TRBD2 CASSLFASGRAYNEQFF TGCGCCAGCAGCTTGTTCGCTAGCGGGAGGGCCTACAATGAGCAGTTCTTC
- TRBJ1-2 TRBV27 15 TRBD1 CASSFMGTGGGGYTF TGTGCCAGCAGTTTTATGGGGACAGGGGGAGGGGGCTACACCTTC
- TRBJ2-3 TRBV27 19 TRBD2 CASSFVGRGAPFQADTQYF TGTGCCAGCAGTTTCGTGGGGAGGGGAGCGCCGTTTCAGGCAGATACGCAGTATTTT
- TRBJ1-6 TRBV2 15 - CASTYSFSYNSPLHF TGTGCCAGCACATACAGTTTCTCCTATAATTCACCCCTCCACTTT
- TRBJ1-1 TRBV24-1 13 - CATSDPMRTEAFF TGTGCCACCAGTGATCCCATGCGCACTGAAGCTTTCTTT
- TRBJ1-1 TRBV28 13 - CASRGGGFSEAFF TGTGCCAGCCGAGGGGGGGGTTTTTCTGAAGCTTTCTTT
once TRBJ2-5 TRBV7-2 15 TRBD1 CASSWDRGQLETQYF TGTGCCAGCAGCTGGGACAGGGGGCAATTGGAGACCCAGTACTTC